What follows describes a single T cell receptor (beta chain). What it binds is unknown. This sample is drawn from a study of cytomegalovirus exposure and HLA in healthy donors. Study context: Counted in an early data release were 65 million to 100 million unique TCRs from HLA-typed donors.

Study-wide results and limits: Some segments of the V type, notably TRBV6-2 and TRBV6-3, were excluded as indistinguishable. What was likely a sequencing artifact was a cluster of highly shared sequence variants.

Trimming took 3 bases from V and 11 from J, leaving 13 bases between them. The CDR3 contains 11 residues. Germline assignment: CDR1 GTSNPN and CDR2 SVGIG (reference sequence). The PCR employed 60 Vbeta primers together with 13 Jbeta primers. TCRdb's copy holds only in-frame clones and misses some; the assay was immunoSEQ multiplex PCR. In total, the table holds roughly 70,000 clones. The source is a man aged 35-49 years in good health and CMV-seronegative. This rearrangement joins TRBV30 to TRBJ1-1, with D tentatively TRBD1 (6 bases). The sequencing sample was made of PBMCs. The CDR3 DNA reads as TGTGCCTGGAGGACAGGCGGGGGGGCTTTCTTT. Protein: CAWRTGGGAFF.